This T cell receptor beta chain stems from a study of early stage breast cancer tumors. About the study: About 80% of the 16 invasive tumors were ER+, PR+ and HER2-.

V lost 6 bases, J lost 7 bases, and 6 bases stayed unmatched. This CDR3 is built from 12 residues. Germline V gene sequence: CDR1 GTSNPN, CDR2 SVGIG (reference sequence). The table came from immunoSEQ multiplex PCR; TCRdb's copy has only in-frame clones and leaves some out. The sample has about 5,100 clones, roughly 70% seen once. The source of this sequence is a person between 60 and 69 years old with breast cancer. The chain couples TRBV30 to TRBJ2-1, with 7 bases matching TRBD2. Sequenced sample: breast tumor tissue. This CDR3 reads CACRGVSNEQFF. CDR3 DNA sequence: TGTGCCTGCCGGGGGGTCAGTAATGAGCAGTTCTTC.